This TCR beta chain was recovered during a study of cytomegalovirus exposure and HLA in healthy donors. Findings of the study overall: In a later analysis, several top co-occurrence clusters appeared linked to parvovirus B19, influenza, CMV and Epstein-Barr virus. Segments of the TCR beta V type were, in most cases, productive about 87% or about 30% of the time in an earlier analysis.

A note on this clone: What it binds is not known.

The primer mix had 60 Vbeta and 13 Jbeta primers. Authors' processing steps: About 10 million of some 80 million unique TCR beta chains were shared, per a later count. Assay: immunoSEQ multiplex PCR; the TCRdb copy retains only in-frame clones and omits some. The V and J calls and clone size are taken from that table; D and trimming were inferred from the DNA. The repertoire has more than 110,000 clones, 80% of them found once; the top ten carry approximately 6.3%. After removal of 6 bases from V and 7 bases from J, the junction contained 10 bases not matched to a gene. CDR1 is SQVTM and CDR2 is ANQGSEA in the germline V gene. This CDR3 has 14 residues.

Material: PBMCs. The receptor was isolated from a middle-aged man in good health and CMV-seropositive. This chain joins TRBV29-1 and TRBJ2-3; the match to TRBD1 covers 10 bases. In DNA form, the CDR3 reads TGCAGCGTGGTGACAGGGGGCGGGGGGAATACGCAGTATTTT. Amino acid sequence: CSVVTGGGGNTQYF.